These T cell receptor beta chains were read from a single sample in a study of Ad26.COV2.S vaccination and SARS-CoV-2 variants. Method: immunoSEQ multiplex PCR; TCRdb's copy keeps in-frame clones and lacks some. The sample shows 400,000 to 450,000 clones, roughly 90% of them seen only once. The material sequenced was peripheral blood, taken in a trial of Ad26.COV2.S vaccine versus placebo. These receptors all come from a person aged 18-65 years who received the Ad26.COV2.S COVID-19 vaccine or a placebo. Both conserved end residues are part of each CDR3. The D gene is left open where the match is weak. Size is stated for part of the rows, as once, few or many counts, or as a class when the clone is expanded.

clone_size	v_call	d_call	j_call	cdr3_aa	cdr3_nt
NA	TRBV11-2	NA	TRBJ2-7	CASSLDQGQTYEQYF	TGTGCCAGCAGCTTAGATCAAGGACAGACCTACGAGCAGTACTTC
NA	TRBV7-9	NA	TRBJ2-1	CASSLEGFQFF	TGTGCCAGCAGCTTAGAAGGTTTTCAGTTCTTC
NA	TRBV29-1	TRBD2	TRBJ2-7	CSVDPSGRGEQYF	TGCAGCGTTGATCCTAGCGGGAGAGGCGAGCAGTACTTC
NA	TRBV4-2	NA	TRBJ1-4	CASSHSRESAEEKLFF	TGTGCCAGCAGCCATAGCCGGGAATCGGCTGAGGAAAAACTGTTTTTT
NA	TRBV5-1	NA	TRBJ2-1	CASSLPGTSTSSSYNEQFF	TGCGCCAGCAGCTTACCCGGGACATCTACTTCTAGCTCCTACAATGAGCAGTTCTTC
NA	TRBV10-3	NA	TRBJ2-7	CAISEFGGTDEQYF	TGTGCCATCAGTGAGTTCGGGGGCACGGACGAGCAGTACTTC
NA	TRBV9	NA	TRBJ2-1	CASSVAPASSYNEQFF	TGTGCCAGCAGCGTAGCCCCGGCGAGCTCCTACAATGAGCAGTTCTTC
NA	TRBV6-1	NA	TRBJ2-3	CASSEGGKNTQYF	TGTGCCAGCAGTGAAGGGGGGAAAAATACGCAGTATTTT
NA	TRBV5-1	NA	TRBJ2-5	CASSFVGEETQYF	TGCGCCAGCAGCTTTGTGGGAGAGGAGACCCAGTACTTC
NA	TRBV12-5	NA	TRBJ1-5	CASGLGGRNQPQHF	TGTGCTAGTGGTTTAGGGGGGAGAAATCAGCCCCAGCATTTT
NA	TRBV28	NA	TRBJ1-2	CASSFKGFSYGYTF	TGTGCCAGCAGTTTTAAGGGCTTTAGCTATGGCTACACCTTC
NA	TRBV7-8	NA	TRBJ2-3	CASSLVAWNTQYF	TGTGCCAGCAGCTTAGTCGCATGGAATACGCAGTATTTT
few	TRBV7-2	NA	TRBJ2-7	CASSSGQPNPYEQYF	TGTGCCAGCAGCTCCGGACAGCCCAATCCCTACGAGCAGTACTTC
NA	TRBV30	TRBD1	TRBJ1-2	CAWSKGAGYGYTF	TGTGCCTGGAGTAAGGGGGCTGGATATGGCTACACCTTC
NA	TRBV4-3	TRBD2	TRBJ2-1	CASGVRTSSNEQFF	TGCGCCAGCGGGGTGAGGACTAGCTCCAATGAGCAGTTCTTC
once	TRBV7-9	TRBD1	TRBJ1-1	CASSSWGQEQMNTEAFF	TGTGCCAGCAGCTCTTGGGGACAGGAGCAAATGAACACTGAAGCTTTCTTT
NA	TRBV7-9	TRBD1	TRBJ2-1	CASIPRGTESNEQFF	TGTGCCAGCATCCCACGAGGGACAGAGTCCAATGAGCAGTTCTTC